Below, 9 T cell receptor beta chains from the same sample are listed, as sequenced in a study of shared clonotypes between healthy human individuals. The repertoire was sequenced with immunoSEQ multiplex PCR; TCRdb's copy has only in-frame clones and lacks some. The sample carries nearly 1,000,000 clones, around 80% recorded once. Input material: memory CD4+ T cells sorted from blood. Stated subset: CD45RA-negative fraction. Receptors originate from a man aged 18 to 29 in good health.

This chain connects TRBV30 to TRBJ1-5; TRBD1 might be the D (5 bases). V lost 3 bases and J lost 11, with 14 bases in between. CDR1 and CDR2 from the germline V gene are GTSNPN and SVGIG (reference sequence). The CDR3 is made up of 12 amino acids. The CDR3 region has the DNA TGTGCCTGGAGCCTCGGGGGAACAGCCCAGCATTTT. This gives the protein CAWSLGGTAQHF.

The V and J genes are TRBV19 and TRBJ1-4; D is undetermined. From germline, CDR1 is LNHDA and CDR2 SQIVND (reference sequence). V was pared by 7 bases and J by 5 bases, with 11 bases between. The CDR3 sequence is 13 residues long. The CDR3 loop reads CASKERANEKLFF. The CDR3 bases are TGTGCCAGTAAGGAACGCGCGAATGAAAAACTGTTTTTT.

In this sample, this clone turned up many times. DNA of the CDR3: TGTGCCAGCCTCCAGAACACTGAAGCTTTCTTT. Amino acid sequence: CASLQNTEAFF. The chain couples TRBV7-2 to TRBJ1-1; D is uncertain. The germline CDR1 and CDR2 sequences are SGHTA and FQGNSA. Trimming left V 8 bases short and J 1 base short, with 5 bases between. The CDR3 is 11 amino acids.

The CDR3 DNA reads as TGCGCCAGCAGGCCCGGGACAGGGGTGACCGGGGAGCTGTTTTTT. It encodes CASRPGTGVTGELFF. The rearrangement links TRBV5-1 to TRBJ2-2, with TRBD1 matching 10 bases. Germline V gene lookup returns CDR1 SGHRS and CDR2 YFSETQ. The CDR3 is 15 residues long. V dropped 5 bases and J dropped 5; count of bases not matched to a gene: 6.

This clone was seen only once. The chain employs TRBV5-4 and TRBJ1-6, with D hard to call. V lost 3 bases, J lost 7 bases, and 11 bases lay in between. This CDR3 has 14 residues. Germline assignment: CDR1 SGHNT and CDR2 YYREEE (reference sequence). The CDR3 DNA is TGTGCCAGCAGCTCCACACGAGCCAATTCACCCCTCCACTTT. Translation: CASSSTRANSPLHF.

Here the CDR3 DNA reads TGTGCCAGCAGCCTCGACGGGAGCAATCAGCCCCAGCATTTT. Protein product: CASSLDGSNQPQHF. This chain links TRBV7-3 with TRBJ1-5, with no clear D. The CDR3 runs 14 residues. Germline V gives CDR1 SGHTA, CDR2 FQGTGA. Trimming removed 5 bases from V and 1 base from J, with 9 bases in between. The full variable domain, its missing parts supplied by reference TRBV7-3 and TRBJ1-5, is GAGVSQTPSNKVTEKGKYVELRCDPISGHTALYWYRQSLGQGPEFLIYFQGTGAADDSGLPNDRFFAVRPEGSVSTLKIQRTERGDSAVYLCASSLDGSNQPQHFGDGTRLSIL.

This chain joins TRBV5-1 and TRBJ1-1; D is uncertain. CDR1 SGHRS and CDR2 YFSETQ come from the germline V gene. CDR3 length: 14 residues. V lost 1 base, J lost 4 bases, and 11 bases lay in between. CDR3 coding DNA: TGCGCCAGCAGCTTGATGACATCGGGCACTGAAGCTTTCTTT. It translates to CASSLMTSGTEAFF.

The chain employs TRBV2 and TRBJ1-5; no clear D gene. Per the germline V gene, CDR1 is SNHLY and CDR2 is FYNNEI. This CDR3 comprises 13 residues. Deletions cut 4 bases from V and 4 bases from J, with 8 bases between. CDR3 amino acids: CASSAVGNQPQHF. As DNA, the CDR3 is TGTGCCAGCAGTGCGGTAGGGAATCAGCCCCAGCATTTT.

The chain carries TRBV4-1 and TRBJ1-4, with TRBD1 matching over 7 bases. Germline trimming cut 0 bases from V and 4 bases from J; bases unmatched to any gene: 5. There are 16 residues in the CDR3. Germline lookup yields CDR1 MGHRA and CDR2 YSYEKL. The CDR3 here is CASSQDGTVLNEKLFF. In DNA form, the CDR3 reads TGCGCCAGCAGCCAAGACGGGACAGTCCTTAATGAAAAACTGTTTTTT.